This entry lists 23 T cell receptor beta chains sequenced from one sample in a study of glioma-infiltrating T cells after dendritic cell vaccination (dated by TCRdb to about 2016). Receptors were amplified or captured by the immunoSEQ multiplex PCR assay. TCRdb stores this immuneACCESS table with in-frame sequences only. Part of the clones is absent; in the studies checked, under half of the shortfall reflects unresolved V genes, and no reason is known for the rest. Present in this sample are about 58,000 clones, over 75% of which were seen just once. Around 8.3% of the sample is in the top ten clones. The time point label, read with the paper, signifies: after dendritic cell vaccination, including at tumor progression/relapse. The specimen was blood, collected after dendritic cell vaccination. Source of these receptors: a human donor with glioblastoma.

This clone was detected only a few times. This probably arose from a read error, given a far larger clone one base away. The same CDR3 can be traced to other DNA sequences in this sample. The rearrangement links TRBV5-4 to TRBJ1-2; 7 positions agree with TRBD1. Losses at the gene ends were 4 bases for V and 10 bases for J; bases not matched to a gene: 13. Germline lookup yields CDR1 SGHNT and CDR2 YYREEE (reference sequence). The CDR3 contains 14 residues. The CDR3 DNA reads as TGTGCCAGCAGCCAGTCAAGGGGGCTCTGCGACTACACCTTC. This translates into CASSQSRGLCDYTF.

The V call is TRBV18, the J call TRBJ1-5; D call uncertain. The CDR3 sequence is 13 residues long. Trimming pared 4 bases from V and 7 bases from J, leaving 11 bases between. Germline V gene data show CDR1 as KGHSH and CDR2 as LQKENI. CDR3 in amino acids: CASSLSVEQPQHF. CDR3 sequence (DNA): TGTGCCAGCTCACTTTCTGTTGAGCAGCCCCAGCATTTT.

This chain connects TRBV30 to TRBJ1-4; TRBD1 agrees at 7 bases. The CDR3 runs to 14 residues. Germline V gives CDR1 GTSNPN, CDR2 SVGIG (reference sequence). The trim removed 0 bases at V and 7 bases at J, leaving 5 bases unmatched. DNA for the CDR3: TGTGCCTGGAGTGTAGGCCAGGGGGGTGAAAAACTGTTTTTT. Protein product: CAWSVGQGGEKLFF.

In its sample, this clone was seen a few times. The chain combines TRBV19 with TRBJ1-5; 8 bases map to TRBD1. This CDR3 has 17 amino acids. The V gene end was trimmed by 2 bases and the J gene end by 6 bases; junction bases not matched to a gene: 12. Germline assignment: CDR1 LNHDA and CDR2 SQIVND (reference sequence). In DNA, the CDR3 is TGTGCCAGTAGTATACCCCCCCGGTCAGGGGGCGGTCAGCCCCAGCATTTT. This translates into CASSIPPRSGGGQPQHF.

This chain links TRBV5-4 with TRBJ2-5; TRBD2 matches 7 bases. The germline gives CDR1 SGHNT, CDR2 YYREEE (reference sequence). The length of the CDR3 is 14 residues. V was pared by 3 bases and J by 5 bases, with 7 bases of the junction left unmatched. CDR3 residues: CASSSDTSVETQYF. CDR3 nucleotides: TGTGCCAGCAGCTCGGATACTAGCGTTGAGACCCAGTACTTC. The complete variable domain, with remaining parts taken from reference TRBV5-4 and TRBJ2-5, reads ETGVTQSPTHLIKTRGQQVTLRCSSQSGHNTVSWYQQALGQGPQFIFQYYREEENGRGNFPPRFSGLQFPNYSSELNVNALELDDSALYLCASSSDTSVETQYFGPGTRLLVL.

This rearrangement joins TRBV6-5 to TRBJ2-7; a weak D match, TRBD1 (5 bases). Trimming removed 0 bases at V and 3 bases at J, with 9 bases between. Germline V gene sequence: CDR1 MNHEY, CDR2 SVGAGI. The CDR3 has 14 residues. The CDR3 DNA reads TGTGCCAGCAGTTACTCGAGTGACAGCTACGAGCAGTACTTC. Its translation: CASSYSSDSYEQYF.

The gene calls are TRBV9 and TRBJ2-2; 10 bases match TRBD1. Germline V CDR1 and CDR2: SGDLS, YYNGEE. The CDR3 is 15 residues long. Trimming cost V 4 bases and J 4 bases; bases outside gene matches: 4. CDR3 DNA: TGTGCCAGCAGCTCAAGGACAGGGGGCACCGGGGAGCTGTTTTTT. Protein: CASSSRTGGTGELFF.

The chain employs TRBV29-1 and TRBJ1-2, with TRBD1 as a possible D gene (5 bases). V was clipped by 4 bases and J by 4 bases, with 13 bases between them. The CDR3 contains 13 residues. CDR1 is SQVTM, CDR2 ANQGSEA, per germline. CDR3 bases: TGCAGCGTTGGGGGGGGACCGATCTATGGCTACACCTTC. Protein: CSVGGGPIYGYTF.

CDR3 bases: TGTGCCAGCAGCTCGGGACTAGCGAGCGGTACGCAGTATTTT. Its protein is CASSSGLASGTQYF. The V and J genes are TRBV7-3 and TRBJ2-3; 10 positions agree with TRBD2. J lost 8 bases, V lost 4 bases, and 6 bases had no gene match. Germline values: CDR1 SGHTA, CDR2 FQGTGA. CDR3 length: 14 residues. Full variable domain (outside the CDR3, taken from reference TRBV7-3 and TRBJ2-3): GAGVSQTPSNKVTEKGKYVELRCDPISGHTALYWYRQSLGQGPEFLIYFQGTGAADDSGLPNDRFFAVRPEGSVSTLKIQRTERGDSAVYLCASSSGLASGTQYFGPGTRLTVL.

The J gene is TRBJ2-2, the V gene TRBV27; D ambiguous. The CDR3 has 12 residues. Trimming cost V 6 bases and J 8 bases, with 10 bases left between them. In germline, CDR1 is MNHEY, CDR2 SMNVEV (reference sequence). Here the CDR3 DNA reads TGTGCCAGCAGCGACAACCTTGGGGAGCTGTTTTTT. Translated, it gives CASSDNLGELFF.

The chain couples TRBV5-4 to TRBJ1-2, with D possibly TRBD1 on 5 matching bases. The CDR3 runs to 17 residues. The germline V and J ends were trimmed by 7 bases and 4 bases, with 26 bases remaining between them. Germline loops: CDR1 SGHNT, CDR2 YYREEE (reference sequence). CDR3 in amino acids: CASSTPIGVLESYGYTF. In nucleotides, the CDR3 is TGTGCCAGCTCGACCCCGATAGGGGTGTTAGAATCCTATGGCTACACCTTC.

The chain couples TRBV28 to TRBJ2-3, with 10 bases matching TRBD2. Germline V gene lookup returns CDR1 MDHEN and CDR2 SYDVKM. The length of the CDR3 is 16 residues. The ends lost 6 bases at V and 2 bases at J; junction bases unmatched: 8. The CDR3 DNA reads TGTGCCAGCAGCTCCGGGACTAGCGAGGCCACAGATACGCAGTATTTT. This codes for CASSSGTSEATDTQYF.

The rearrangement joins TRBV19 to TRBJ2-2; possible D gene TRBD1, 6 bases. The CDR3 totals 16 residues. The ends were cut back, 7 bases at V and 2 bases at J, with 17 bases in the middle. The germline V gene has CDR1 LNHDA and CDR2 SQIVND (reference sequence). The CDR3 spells CASILGAGANTGELFF. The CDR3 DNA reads TGTGCCAGTATCCTCGGGGCAGGGGCTAACACCGGGGAGCTGTTTTTT.

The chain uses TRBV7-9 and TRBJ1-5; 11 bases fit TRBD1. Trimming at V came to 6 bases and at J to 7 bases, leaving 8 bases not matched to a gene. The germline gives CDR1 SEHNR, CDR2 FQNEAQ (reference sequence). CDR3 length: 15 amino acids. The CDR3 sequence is CASRPGTGGDQPQHF. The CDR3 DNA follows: TGTGCCAGCAGACCCGGGACAGGGGGTGACCAGCCCCAGCATTTT.

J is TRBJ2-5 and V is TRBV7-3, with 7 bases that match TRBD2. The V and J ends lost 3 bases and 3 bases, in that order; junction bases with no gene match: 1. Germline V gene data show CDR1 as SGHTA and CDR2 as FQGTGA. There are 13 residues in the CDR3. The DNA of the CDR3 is TGTGCCAGCAGCTTCGCGGGGGAAGAGACCCAGTACTTC. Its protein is CASSFAGEETQYF. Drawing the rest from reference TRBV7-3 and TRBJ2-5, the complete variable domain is GAGVSQTPSNKVTEKGKYVELRCDPISGHTALYWYRQSLGQGPEFLIYFQGTGAADDSGLPNDRFFAVRPEGSVSTLKIQRTERGDSAVYLCASSFAGEETQYFGPGTRLLVL.

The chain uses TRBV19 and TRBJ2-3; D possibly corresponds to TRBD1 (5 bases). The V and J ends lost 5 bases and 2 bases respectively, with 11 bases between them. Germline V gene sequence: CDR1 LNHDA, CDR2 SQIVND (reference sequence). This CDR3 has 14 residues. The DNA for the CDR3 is TGTGCCAGTAGTTCTTCGACAGACACAGATACGCAGTATTTT. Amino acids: CASSSSTDTDTQYF.

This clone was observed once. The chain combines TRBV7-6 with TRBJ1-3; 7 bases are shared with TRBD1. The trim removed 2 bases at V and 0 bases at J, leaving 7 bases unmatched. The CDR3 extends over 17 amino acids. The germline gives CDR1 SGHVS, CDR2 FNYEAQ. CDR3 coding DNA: TGTGCCAGCAGCTTACTTGGGGGACAGAACTCTGGAAACACCATATATTTT. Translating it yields CASSLLGGQNSGNTIYF.

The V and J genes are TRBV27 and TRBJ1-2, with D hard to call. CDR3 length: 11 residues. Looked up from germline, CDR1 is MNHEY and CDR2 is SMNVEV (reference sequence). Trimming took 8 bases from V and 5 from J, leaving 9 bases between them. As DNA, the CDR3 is TGTGCCAGCGGGGAGGGTTATGGCTACACCTTC. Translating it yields CASGEGYGYTF.

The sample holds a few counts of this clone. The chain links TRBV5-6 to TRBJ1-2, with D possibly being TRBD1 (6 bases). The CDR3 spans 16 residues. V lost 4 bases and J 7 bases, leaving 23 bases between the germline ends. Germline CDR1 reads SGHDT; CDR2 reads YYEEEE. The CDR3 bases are TGTGCCAGCAGCAGAACAGGGTGGCCTGGGGGTTTTGGCTACACCTTC. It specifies CASSRTGWPGGFGYTF. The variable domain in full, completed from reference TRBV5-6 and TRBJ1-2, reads DAGVTQSPTHLIKTRGQQVTLRCSPKSGHDTVSWYQQALGQGPQFIFQYYEEEERQRGNFPDRFSGHQFPNYSSELNVNALLLGDSALYLCASSRTGWPGGFGYTFGSGTRLTVV.

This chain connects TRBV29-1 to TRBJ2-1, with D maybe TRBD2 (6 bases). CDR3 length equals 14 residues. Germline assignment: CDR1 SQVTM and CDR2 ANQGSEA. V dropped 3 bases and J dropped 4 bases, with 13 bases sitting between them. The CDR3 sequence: CSVDGGVSYNEQFF. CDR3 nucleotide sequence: TGCAGCGTTGATGGAGGGGTATCATACAATGAGCAGTTCTTC.

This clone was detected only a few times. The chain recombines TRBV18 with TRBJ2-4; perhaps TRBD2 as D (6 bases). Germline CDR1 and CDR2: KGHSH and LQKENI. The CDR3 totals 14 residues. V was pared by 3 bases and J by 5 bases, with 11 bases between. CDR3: CASSPDGSQNIQYF. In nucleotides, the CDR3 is TGTGCCAGCTCACCTGACGGGAGCCAAAACATTCAGTACTTC. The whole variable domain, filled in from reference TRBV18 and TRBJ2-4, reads NAGVMQNPRHLVRRRGQEARLRCSPMKGHSHVYWYRQLPEEGLKFMVYLQKENIIDESGMPKERFSAEFPKEGPSILRIQQVVRGDSAAYFCASSPDGSQNIQYFGAGTRLSVL.

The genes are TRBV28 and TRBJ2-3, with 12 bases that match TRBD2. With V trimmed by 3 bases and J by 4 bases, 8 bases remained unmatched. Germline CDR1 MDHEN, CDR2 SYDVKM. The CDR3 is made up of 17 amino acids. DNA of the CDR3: TGTGCCAGCAGTTTGGGCGGACTAGCGGGGTTCTCAGATACGCAGTATTTT. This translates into CASSLGGLAGFSDTQYF.

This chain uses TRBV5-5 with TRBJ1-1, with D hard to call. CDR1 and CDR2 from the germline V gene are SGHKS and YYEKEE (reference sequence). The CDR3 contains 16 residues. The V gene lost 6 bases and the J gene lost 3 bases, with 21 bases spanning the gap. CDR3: CASTGVGFPPHTEAFF. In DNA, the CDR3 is TGTGCCAGCACTGGAGTCGGGTTCCCCCCCCACACTGAAGCTTTCTTT.